The T cell receptor beta chain under discussion was sequenced for a study of T cell responses to AZD1222 COVID-19 vaccine (dated by TCRdb to the early 2020s). Describing the broader study: Because spike-specific TCR depth and breadth did not differ between the two schedules, AZD1222 recipients who got a second dose at roughly 4 weeks were pooled with those who got a second dose at roughly 12 weeks. A total of just over 230 trial participants underwent TCR sequencing, of whom about 200 had received two doses of AZD1222 and roughly 26 had received two doses of the MenACWY control vaccine. Trial participants were enrolled into age subgroups of 18-55, 56-69 and 70-plus years, which contained approximately 150, 30 and 60 TCR-sequenced participants, respectively.

The full study reports these points: Conclusions about previously exposed vaccinees are limited because only 6 or 7 AZD1222 recipients were SARS-CoV-2 seropositive at baseline. Because no day 14 peak-response samples were available, the repertoires could be characterized only after the peak T cell response. The whole spike protein was spanned by vaccine-associated CD4 TCRs, and dominant responses were seen in regions 160-218 and 743-854. The 56-69-year group was small, and its depth increase did not reach significance, likely because of low power. Participants were mostly white British and included more females than males, and it was suggested by the authors that clonal diversity may have been underestimated. After two AZD1222 doses, both the breadth and the depth of spike-specific TCRs were significantly higher than at day 0 and than in MenACWY recipients. Reportedly, almost half of the unique spike-specific TCRs recognized epitopes lying outside the regions that are mutated in the B.1.351 and B.1.1.7 variants.

The time point label, read with the paper, signifies: baseline before first vaccination. Vaccinee samples were obtained from the UK trials COV001 and COV002, which included a single-blind randomized controlled phase 2/3 trial of AZD1222 (ChAdOx1 nCoV-19) in healthy adults. For TCRbeta chain sequencing, PBMC samples were collected from trial participants at day 0 and at day 28 after the second dose. The CDR3 regions of human TCRbeta chains were subjected to immunosequencing. Turning to the authors' computational methods: TCRs in the repertoires were matched against a reference library of SARS-CoV-2-specific TCRs that had been generated with the MIRA antigen-specificity platform. Breadth was defined as the fraction of unique TCRs that were SARS-CoV-2-associated. Depth was defined as the fraction of total T cells that were SARS-CoV-2-associated. Using the MIRA data, every spike-specific TCR was mapped to the spike region that the TCR reacted to and assigned to either a CD4 or a CD8 class. Log10-transformed breadth and depth values were compared by one-way ANOVA with Sidak's multiple comparisons tests. Sourced from immuneACCESS, this table was stored by TCRdb with only in-frame sequences that have V and J called. A share of the clones is absent; for the studies checked, an unresolved V gene accounts for under half, and the remainder has no known explanation. The DNA gave D and trimming, while V, J and clone size come from that table. Within this sample are roughly 180,000 clones, with around 90% of them counted one time only. 2% to 3% of the sample is in the top ten clones.

On this clone: Its antigen target is currently unknown. Per-base quality was not reported, and no clone a single base away is much larger than it.

This specimen consisted of peripheral blood, obtained on day 0 of AZD1222 vaccination. The source is an adult in good health.

The DNA sequence follows: TGCAGCGTGACCCCTTACCAGCGGGGAAACAATGAGCAGTTCTTC. Its translation is CSVTPYQRGNNEQFF. The chain is assembled from TRBV29-1 and TRBJ2-1, with TRBD2 identical over 7 junction bases. The germline V gene specifies SQVTM as CDR1 and ANQGSEA as CDR2. From V the trimming removes 6 bases and from J it removes 5 bases, while the gene matches leave 13 bases of the junction unaccounted for. From its cysteine to its phenylalanine, the CDR3 spans 15 amino acids. Kept here is only the CDR3 DNA, which spans 45 bases and is read in frame from base 1.